The 4 T cell receptor beta chains below were found in one sample sequenced in a study of blood T cell repertoires in COVID-19. Sequencing used immunoSEQ multiplex PCR; TCRdb keeps in-frame clones, though not all of them. Of about 200,000 clones in the sample, 85% to 95% were seen once. Sequencing used peripheral blood. The receptors stem from a man aged 30-40 years with COVID-19, enrolled during active disease.

The chain couples TRBV3-1 (or the pseudogene TRBV3-2) to TRBJ1-4; D is unclear. Germline values: CDR1 LGHDT, CDR2 YNNKEL (reference sequence). The CDR3 runs to 15 residues. V was clipped by 1 base and J by 8 bases, with 14 bases between them. The CDR3 region is CASSQGDIEREKLFF. CDR3 nucleotide sequence: TGTGCCAGCAGCCAAGGAGACATAGAACGCGAAAAACTGTTTTTT.

The chain uses TRBV5-1 and TRBJ1-4; 9 bases agree with TRBD1. With V trimmed by 0 bases and J by 8 bases, 5 bases remained unmatched. The CDR3 length is 15 residues. The germline V gene encodes CDR1 SGHRS and CDR2 YFSETQ. CDR3: CASSLEQGAGEKLFF. CDR3 in DNA: TGCGCCAGCAGCTTGGAACAGGGGGCCGGAGAAAAACTGTTTTTT. Based on the CDR3 plus reference TRBV5-1 and TRBJ1-4, the full variable domain is KAGVTQTPRYLIKTRGQQVTLSCSPISGHRSVSWYQQTPGQGLQFLFEYFSETQRNKGNFPGRFSGRQFSNSRSEMNVSTLELGDSALYLCASSLEQGAGEKLFFGSGTQLSVL.

V usage is TRBV29-1 and J usage is TRBJ2-5; 10 bases agree with TRBD2. CDR1 and CDR2 (germline): SQVTM, ANQGSEA. Germline trimming cut 1 base from V and 1 base from J; bases unmatched to any gene: 3. This CDR3 has 15 amino acids. The chain's CDR3 is CSVEALAGAQETQYF. DNA of the CDR3: TGCAGCGTTGAAGCCCTAGCGGGGGCCCAAGAGACCCAGTACTTC.

This chain joins TRBV3-1 (or the pseudogene TRBV3-2) and TRBJ2-4, with D possibly being TRBD2 (6 bases). The CDR3 contains 18 residues. Germline V CDR1 and CDR2: LGHDT, YNNKEL (reference sequence). V lost 0 bases, J lost 7 bases, and 22 bases lay in between. CDR3 sequence reads: CASSQDSGLIYQSNIQYF. DNA of the CDR3: TGTGCCAGCAGCCAAGATTCGGGACTGATCTATCAAAGTAACATTCAGTACTTC.